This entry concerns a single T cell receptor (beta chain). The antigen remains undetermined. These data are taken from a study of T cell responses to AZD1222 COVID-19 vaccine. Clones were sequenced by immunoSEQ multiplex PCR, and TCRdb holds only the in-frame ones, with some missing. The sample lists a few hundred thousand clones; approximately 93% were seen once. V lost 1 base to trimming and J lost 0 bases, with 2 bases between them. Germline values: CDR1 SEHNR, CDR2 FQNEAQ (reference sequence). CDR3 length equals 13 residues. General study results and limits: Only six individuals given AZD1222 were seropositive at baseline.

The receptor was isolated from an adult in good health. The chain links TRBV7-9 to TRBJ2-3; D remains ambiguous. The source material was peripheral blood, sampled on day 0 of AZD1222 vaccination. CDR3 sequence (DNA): TGTGCCAGCAGCTTAGGAAGCACAGATACGCAGTATTTT. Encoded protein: CASSLGSTDTQYF.